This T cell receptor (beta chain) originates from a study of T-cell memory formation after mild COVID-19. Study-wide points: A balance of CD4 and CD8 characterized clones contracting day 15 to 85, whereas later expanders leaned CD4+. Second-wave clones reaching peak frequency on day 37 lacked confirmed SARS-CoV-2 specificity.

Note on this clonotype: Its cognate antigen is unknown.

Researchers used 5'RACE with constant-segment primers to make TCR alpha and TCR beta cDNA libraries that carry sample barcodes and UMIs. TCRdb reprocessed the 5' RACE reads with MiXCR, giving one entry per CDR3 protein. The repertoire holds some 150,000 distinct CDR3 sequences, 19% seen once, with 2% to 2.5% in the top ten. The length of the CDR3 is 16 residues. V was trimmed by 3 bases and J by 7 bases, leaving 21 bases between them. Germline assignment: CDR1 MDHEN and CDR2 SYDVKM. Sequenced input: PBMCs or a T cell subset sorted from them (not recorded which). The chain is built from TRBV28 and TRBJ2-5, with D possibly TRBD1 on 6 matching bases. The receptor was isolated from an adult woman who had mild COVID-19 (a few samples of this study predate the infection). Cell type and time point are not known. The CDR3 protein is CASSLGRTGPTGTQYF. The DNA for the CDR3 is TGTGCCAGCAGTTTGGGGCGAACAGGGCCCACGGGGACCCAGTACTTC.